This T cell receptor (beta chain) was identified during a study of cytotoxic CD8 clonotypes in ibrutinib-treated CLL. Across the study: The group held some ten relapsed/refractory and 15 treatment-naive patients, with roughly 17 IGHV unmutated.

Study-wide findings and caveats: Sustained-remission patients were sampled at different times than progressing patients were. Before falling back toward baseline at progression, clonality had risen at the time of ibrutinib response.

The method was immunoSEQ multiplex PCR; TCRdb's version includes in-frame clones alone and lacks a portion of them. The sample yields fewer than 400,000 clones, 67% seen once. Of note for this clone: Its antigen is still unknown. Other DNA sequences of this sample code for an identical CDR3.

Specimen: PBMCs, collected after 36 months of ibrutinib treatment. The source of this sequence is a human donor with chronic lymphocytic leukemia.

Written as DNA, the CDR3 is TGCGCCAGCAGCCATGGACTAGCGGGGGAGCAGTACTTC. Its protein is CASSHGLAGEQYF. The chain couples TRBV4-1 to TRBJ2-7, with 12 bases aligning to TRBD2. This CDR3 has 13 amino acids. V dropped 3 bases and J dropped 7; count of bases not matched to a gene: 1. In germline, CDR1 is MGHRA, CDR2 YSYEKL.